This T cell receptor (beta chain) was documented in a study of technical replicates of blood from a handful of donors. Generated by immunoSEQ multiplex PCR, the TCRdb table keeps only in-frame clones and is missing some. Of about 85,000 clones in the sample, approximately 94% were seen once. V was shortened by 5 bases and J by 0 bases, with 20 bases between the two germline ends. The CDR3 sequence is 18 residues long. The germline CDR1 and CDR2 sequences are SNHLY and FYNNEI. The clonotype was recovered from a human donor in good health. The chain combines TRBV2 with TRBJ1-5; a possible D gene is TRBD1 (6 bases). Sequencing input: T cells isolated from PBMCs. CDR3 DNA: TGTGCCAGCAGTCCGCGGAGGGGGAGGGGGAATAGCAATCAGCCCCAGCATTTT. The encoded protein is CASSPRRGRGNSNQPQHF.